This TCR beta chain appears in the sequencing data of a study of T-cell memory formation after mild COVID-19. Study at large: Largely donor-specific sequence clusters came from a couple of donors.

The CDR3 has 14 residues. Between the trimmed V and J ends, which lost 0 bases and 8 bases, there was a span of 12 bases. CDR1 and CDR2 (germline): SGHTA, FQGTGA. Study observations and caveats: CD4+ clones that contracted lay mainly in CM and EM; CD8+ ones lay in EMRA.

Worth noting for this clonotype: Its antigen remains unknown.

From the 5' RACE reads, TCRdb called clonotypes with MiXCR, one entry per CDR3 protein. The repertoire includes 350,000 to 400,000 distinct CDR3 sequences, roughly 14% of them detected once, and under 25% sits in the top ten. This TCR was recovered from a man aged 18-30 years who had mild COVID-19 (a few samples of this study predate the infection). Cell type and time point are not known. The chain couples TRBV7-3 to TRBJ2-3, with D uncertain. The source material was PBMCs or a T cell subset sorted from them (not recorded which). This chain's CDR3 is CASSLTDGWSTQYF. The CDR3 coding sequence is TGTGCCAGCAGCTTAACGGACGGTTGGAGTACGCAGTATTTT.